The next 11 T cell receptor beta chains were all read from a single sample in a study of shared clonotypes between healthy human individuals. Assay: immunoSEQ multiplex PCR; the TCRdb copy retains only in-frame clones and omits some. The table records about 2.1 million clones, just over 90% of them present only once. CD8 cells regarded as naive lacked CD45RO, were positively chosen for CCR7, and omitted terminally differentiated effector memory CD45RA+ cells. Source material: naive CD8+ T cells from PBMCs. These receptors originate from a man aged 18 to 29 in good health. Some clones in this sample may be carry-over from other donors' samples.

The rearrangement links TRBV2 to TRBJ2-7; 7 positions match TRBD2. Per the germline V gene, CDR1 is SNHLY and CDR2 is FYNNEI. The junction had 10 bases not matched to a gene; V was cut back by 6 bases and J by 5 bases. The CDR3 loop spans 14 amino acids. This chain's CDR3 is CASSAGRGVDEQYF. In DNA, the CDR3 is TGTGCCAGCAGCGCAGGACGGGGGGTAGACGAGCAGTACTTC. Filled out from reference TRBV2 and TRBJ2-7, the complete variable domain reads EPEVTQTPSHQVTQMGQEVILRCVPISNHLYFYWYRQILGQKVEFLVSFYNNEISEKSEIFDDQFSVERPDGSNFTLKIRSTKLEDSAMYFCASSAGRGVDEQYFGPGTRLTVT.

Comment on this clone: The identical CDR3 is also encoded by other nucleotide sequences in the sample. V is TRBV9 and J is TRBJ1-1; D may be TRBD1 (5 bases). This CDR3 has 13 residues. In germline, CDR1 is SGDLS, CDR2 YYNGEE. V lost 4 bases and J lost 4, with 11 bases in between. CDR3 residues: CASSLGGSTEAFF. Here the CDR3 DNA reads TGTGCCAGCAGCCTCGGGGGGAGCACTGAAGCTTTCTTT.

The chain combines TRBV28 with TRBJ1-5; 9 bases are a match to TRBD1. Trimming cost V 6 bases and J 10 bases; bases outside gene matches: 10. The germline V gene encodes CDR1 MDHEN and CDR2 SYDVKM. The CDR3 sequence is 14 residues long. The CDR3 reads CASRETGGPAPQHF. In DNA form, the CDR3 reads TGTGCCAGCAGAGAAACAGGGGGCCCTGCCCCCCAGCATTTT.

This clone occurred once. The chain recombines TRBV21-1 with TRBJ2-7; the DNA was not used to check the table's D call, TRBD2. TRBV21-1 is described as a pseudogene. This CDR3 has 14 amino acids. For the CDR3, the DNA is TGTGCCAGCAGATCAAGGGACTGTAAGCACGAGCAGTACTTC. It codes for CASRSRDCKHEQYF.

This chain connects TRBV9 to TRBJ1-2; D gene uncertain. This CDR3 has 13 amino acids. Trimming took off 3 bases at V and 7 bases at J, with 13 bases between the two ends. Germline CDR1 SGDLS, CDR2 YYNGEE. The CDR3 nucleotides are TGTGCCAGCAGCGCAGCCGAGAAGAGTGGCTACACCTTC. As protein: CASSAAEKSGYTF.

The rearrangement uses TRBV19 and TRBJ2-5; tentatively, D is TRBD2 (5 bases). The germline V gene encodes CDR1 LNHDA and CDR2 SQIVND (reference sequence). The CDR3 totals 13 residues. Between the trimmed V and J ends, which lost 0 bases and 5 bases, there was a span of 7 bases. Here the CDR3 DNA reads TGTGCCAGTAGTATAGACAGGAGGGAGACCCAGTACTTC. Protein: CASSIDRRETQYF.

As to this clone: Other DNA sequences of this sample code for an identical CDR3. The J gene is TRBJ2-3, the V gene TRBV6-4, with 9 nucleotides matching TRBD2. V shed 0 bases and J 1 base; nucleotides not matched to a gene: 2. Germline V gene data show CDR1 as MRHNA and CDR2 as SNTAGT. The CDR3 sequence is 16 residues long. The CDR3 DNA reads as TGTGCCAGCAGTGACTCGGTAGCGGGAGGCACAGATACGCAGTATTTT. It encodes CASSDSVAGGTDTQYF.

This clone was observed a single time. The chain is built from TRBV7-8 and TRBJ2-5, with 9 bases that match TRBD1. The V segment lost 8 bases and the J segment 3 bases; nucleotides outside the gene matches: 7. The CDR3 loop spans 14 amino acids. Per the germline V gene, CDR1 is SGHVS and CDR2 is FQNEAQ. CDR3 amino acids: CASVNRGREETQYF. CDR3 bases: TGTGCCAGCGTCAACAGGGGGCGAGAAGAGACCCAGTACTTC.

The V and J genes are TRBV7-8 and TRBJ1-1, with D hard to call. From germline, CDR1 is SGHVS and CDR2 FQNEAQ. Trimming shortened V by 4 bases and J by 11 bases, and 14 bases separated the two germline ends. The CDR3 consists of 12 residues. The CDR3 here is CASSYGEGGAFF. The CDR3 nucleotides are TGTGCCAGCAGCTACGGAGAGGGTGGTGCTTTCTTT. Full variable domain (missing parts from reference TRBV7-8 and TRBJ1-1): GAGVSQSPRYKVAKRGQDVALRCDPISGHVSLFWYQQALGQGPEFLTYFQNEAQLDKSGLPSDRFFAERPEGSVSTLKIQRTQQEDSAVYLCASSYGEGGAFFGQGTRLTVV.

This chain links TRBV5-1 with TRBJ1-2; D gene ambiguous. The germline V gene encodes CDR1 SGHRS and CDR2 YFSETQ. The CDR3 runs 13 residues. Trimming took off 3 bases at V and 2 bases at J, with 8 bases between the two ends. CDR3 loop: CASSSPQNYGYTF. CDR3 bases: TGCGCCAGCAGCTCTCCGCAGAACTATGGCTACACCTTC.

The gene calls are TRBV5-1 and TRBJ2-3, with 11 bases matching TRBD2. The germline V gene has CDR1 SGHRS and CDR2 YFSETQ. V lost 3 bases, J lost 0 bases, and 6 bases stayed unmatched. The CDR3 is made up of 17 amino acids. The CDR3 nucleotides are TGCGCCAGCAGCTCTTTAGCGGGAGGGACTAGCACAGATACGCAGTATTTT. It codes for CASSSLAGGTSTDTQYF.